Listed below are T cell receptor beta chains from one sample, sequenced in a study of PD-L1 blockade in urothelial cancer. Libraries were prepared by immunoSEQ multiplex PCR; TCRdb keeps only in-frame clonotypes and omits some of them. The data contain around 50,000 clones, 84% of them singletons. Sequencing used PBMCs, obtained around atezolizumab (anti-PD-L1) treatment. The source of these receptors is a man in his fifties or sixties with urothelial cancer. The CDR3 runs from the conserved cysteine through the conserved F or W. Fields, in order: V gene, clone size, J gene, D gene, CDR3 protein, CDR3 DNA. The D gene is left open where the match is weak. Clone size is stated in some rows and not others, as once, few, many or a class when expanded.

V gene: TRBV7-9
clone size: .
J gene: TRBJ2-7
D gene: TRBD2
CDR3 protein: CASSRGRPSSYEQYF
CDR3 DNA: TGTGCCAGCAGCCGCGGGAGGCCTAGCTCCTACGAGCAGTACTTC

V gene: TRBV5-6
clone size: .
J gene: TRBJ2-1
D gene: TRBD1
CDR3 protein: CASSPDFRDRDYNEQFF
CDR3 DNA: TGTGCCAGCAGCCCGGACTTCCGGGACAGAGACTACAATGAGCAGTTCTTC

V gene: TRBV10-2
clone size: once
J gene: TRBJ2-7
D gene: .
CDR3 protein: CASSRPSSYEQYF
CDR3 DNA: TGCGCCAGCAGTCGACCTAGCTCCTACGAGCAGTACTTC

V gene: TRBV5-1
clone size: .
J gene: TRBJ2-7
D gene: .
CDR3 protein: CASSLGQEVSYEQYF
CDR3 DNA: TGCGCCAGCAGCTTGGGGCAGGAAGTCTCCTACGAGCAGTACTTC

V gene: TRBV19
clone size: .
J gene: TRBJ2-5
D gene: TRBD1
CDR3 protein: CASSSQGASGETQYF
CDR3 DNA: TGTGCCAGTAGTAGCCAGGGGGCAAGTGGGGAGACCCAGTACTTC

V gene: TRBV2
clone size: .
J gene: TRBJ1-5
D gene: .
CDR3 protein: CASSEDRVINQPQHF
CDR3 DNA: TGTGCCAGCAGTGAAGACAGGGTTATCAATCAGCCCCAGCATTTT

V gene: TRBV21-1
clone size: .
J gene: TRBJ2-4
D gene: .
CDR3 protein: CASSKIRLAGKAVAKNIQYF
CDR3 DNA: TGTGCCAGCAGCAAAATTAGGCTAGCGGGGAAAGCAGTGGCCAAAAACATTCAGTACTTC

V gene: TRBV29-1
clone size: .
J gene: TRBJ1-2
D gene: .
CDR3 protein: CSVAAGTSPNYGYTF
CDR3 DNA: TGCAGCGTCGCCGCCGGGACAAGCCCTAACTATGGCTACACCTTC

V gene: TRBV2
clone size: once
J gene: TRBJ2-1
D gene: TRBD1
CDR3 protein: CASRDYKTGDNEQFF
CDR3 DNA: TGTGCCAGCAGGGACTACAAGACAGGGGACAATGAGCAGTTCTTC

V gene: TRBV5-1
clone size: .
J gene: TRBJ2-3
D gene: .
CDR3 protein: CASSLDQTADTQYF
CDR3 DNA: TGCGCCAGCAGCTTGGACCAGACAGCAGATACGCAGTATTTT

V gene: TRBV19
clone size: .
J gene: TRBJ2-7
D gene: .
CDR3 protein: CASTPSAGYSYEQYF
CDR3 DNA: TGTGCCAGTACCCCTTCGGCAGGGTACTCCTACGAGCAGTACTTC

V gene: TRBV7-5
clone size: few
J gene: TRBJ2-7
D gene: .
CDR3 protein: CARSQDRGLNEQYF
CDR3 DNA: TGTGCCAGAAGCCAGGACAGGGGGCTAAACGAGCAGTACTTC

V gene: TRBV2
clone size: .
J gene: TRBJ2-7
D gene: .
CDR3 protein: CASSESPSYEQYF
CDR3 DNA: TGTGCCAGCAGTGAGTCTCCCTCCTACGAGCAGTACTTC

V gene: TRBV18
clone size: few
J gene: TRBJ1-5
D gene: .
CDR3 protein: CASSPRSGDQPQHF
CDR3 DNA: TGTGCCAGCTCACCACGCTCCGGAGATCAGCCCCAGCATTTT

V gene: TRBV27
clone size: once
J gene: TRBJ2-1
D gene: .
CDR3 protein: CASSLRGPSYNEQFF
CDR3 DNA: TGTGCCAGCAGTTTGCGGGGGCCCTCCTACAATGAGCAGTTCTTC

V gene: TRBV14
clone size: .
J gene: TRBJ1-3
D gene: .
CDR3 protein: CASSQTLSRVSGNTIYF
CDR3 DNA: TGTGCCAGCAGCCAAACCCTATCGAGAGTGTCTGGAAACACCATATATTTT

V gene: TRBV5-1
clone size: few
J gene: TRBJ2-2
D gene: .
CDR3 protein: CASSFERSTGELFF
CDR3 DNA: TGCGCCAGCAGCTTTGAGCGGAGCACCGGGGAGCTGTTTTTT

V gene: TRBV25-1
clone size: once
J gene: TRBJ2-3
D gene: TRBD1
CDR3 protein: CASSATGADTQYF
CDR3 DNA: TGTGCCAGCAGTGCCACAGGGGCCGATACGCAGTATTTT

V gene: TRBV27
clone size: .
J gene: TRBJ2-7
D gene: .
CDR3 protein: CASIPEAYEQYF
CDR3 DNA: TGTGCCAGCATCCCCGAGGCCTACGAGCAGTACTTC

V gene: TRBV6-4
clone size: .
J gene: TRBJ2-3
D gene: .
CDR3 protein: CASSNGQSSTDTQYF
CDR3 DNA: TGTGCCAGCAGTAACGGACAGTCTAGCACAGATACGCAGTATTTT

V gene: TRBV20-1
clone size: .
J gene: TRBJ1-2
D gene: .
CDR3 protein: CSASSAAGGTF
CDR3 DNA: TGCAGTGCTAGTTCGGCGGCCGGCGGCACCTTC

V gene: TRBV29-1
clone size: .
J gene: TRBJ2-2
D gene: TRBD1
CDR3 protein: CSATRDRDTGELFF
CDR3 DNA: TGCAGCGCAACGAGGGACAGGGACACCGGGGAGCTGTTTTTT

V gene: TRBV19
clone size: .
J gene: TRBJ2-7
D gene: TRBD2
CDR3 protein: CASSSGLGYEQYF
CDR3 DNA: TGTGCCAGTAGCTCGGGACTAGGATACGAGCAGTACTTC

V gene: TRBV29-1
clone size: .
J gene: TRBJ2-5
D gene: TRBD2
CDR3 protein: CSVPPEGGVRETQYF
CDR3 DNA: TGCAGCGTCCCACCCGAGGGAGGGGTTAGGGAGACCCAGTACTTC

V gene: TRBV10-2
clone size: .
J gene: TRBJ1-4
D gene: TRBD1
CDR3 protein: CASKGGGTGHEKLFF
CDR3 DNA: TGCGCCAGCAAAGGAGGTGGGACAGGGCACGAAAAACTGTTTTTT

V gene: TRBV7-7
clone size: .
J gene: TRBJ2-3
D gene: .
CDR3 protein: CASSLGVRGAGADTQYF
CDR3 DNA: TGTGCTAGCAGCTTAGGGGTCAGGGGGGCCGGAGCAGATACGCAGTATTTT